Presented here are 15 T cell receptor beta chains from one specimen sequenced in a study of shared T cell receptors in the human thymus. The protocol was immunoSEQ multiplex PCR, while the TCRdb copy is restricted to in-frame clones and leaves out a portion. The data hold 700,000 or so clones, with approximately 83% observed a single time. Separately, the same data were catalogued under a study of human thymus T cells.

The specimen was thymocytes. These receptors were obtained from a girl less than two years old with a congenital heart defect.

This clone was found a few times. The chain couples TRBV28 to TRBJ2-4; D may be TRBD1 (5 bases). Trimming took off 3 bases at V and 10 bases at J, with 16 bases between the two ends. CDR3 length: 14 amino acids. Germline loops: CDR1 MDHEN, CDR2 SYDVKM. The CDR3 nucleotides are TGTGCCAGCAGTTTGCGGCACCTCAGGGATATTCAGTACTTC. As protein: CASSLRHLRDIQYF.

The chain has TRBV11-2 and TRBJ1-2; TRBD1 might be the D (6 bases). The germline V and J ends were trimmed by 4 bases and 7 bases, with 16 bases remaining between them. Germline loops: CDR1 SGHAT, CDR2 FQNNGV. The CDR3 consists of 14 residues. The CDR3: CASSSRTGPSGYTF. CDR3 in DNA: TGTGCCAGCAGCTCCCGTACAGGGCCCTCTGGCTACACCTTC.

This sequence joins TRBV27 and TRBJ2-3; D is possibly TRBD2 (7 bases). Trimming stripped 2 bases from V and 5 bases from J, with 17 bases between. In germline, CDR1 is MNHEY, CDR2 SMNVEV (reference sequence). This CDR3 has 16 amino acids. The CDR3 DNA reads as TGTGCCAGCAGTTTACTTCTGCGGGGGCCGGGAGATACGCAGTATTTT. Amino acids: CASSLLLRGPGDTQYF.

J is TRBJ2-1 and V is TRBV19; 15 bases match TRBD2. The V and J ends lost 5 bases and 7 bases, in that order; junction bases with no gene match: 3. The CDR3 has 15 amino acids. Germline CDR1 is LNHDA and CDR2 is SQIVND (reference sequence). The chain's CDR3 is CASSHGTSGGNEQFF. Written as DNA, the CDR3 is TGTGCCAGTAGTCATGGGACTAGCGGGGGGAATGAGCAGTTCTTC.

V gene TRBV27 combines with J gene TRBJ2-6; D gene unclear. Germline V CDR1 and CDR2: MNHEY, SMNVEV (reference sequence). The CDR3 length is 16 residues. V was pared by 7 bases and J by 1 base, with 14 bases between. CDR3 bases: TGTGCCAGCACCTCAAACTCACCGTCTGGGGCCAACGTCCTGACTTTC. It is translated as CASTSNSPSGANVLTF.

The rearrangement uses TRBV11-2 and TRBJ1-2; tentatively, D is TRBD1 (5 bases). The germline V gene encodes CDR1 SGHAT and CDR2 FQNNGV. CDR3 length equals 16 residues. The V and J ends lost 0 bases and 1 base respectively, with 12 bases between them. The CDR3 protein is CASSLETCRGNYGYTF. The CDR3 DNA follows: TGTGCCAGCAGCTTAGAGACGTGTAGGGGTAACTATGGCTACACCTTC.

The chain has TRBV5-1 and TRBJ1-4; D gene uncertain. The V end was cut by 0 bases, the J end by 7 bases, with 16 bases between. This CDR3 region has 16 residues. Per germline, CDR1 SGHRS and CDR2 YFSETQ. The CDR3 here is CASSLATRGSGEKLFF. The CDR3 region has the DNA TGCGCCAGCAGCTTGGCTACGAGAGGGTCGGGTGAAAAACTGTTTTTT.

This clone appeared a few times. V usage is TRBV19 and J usage is TRBJ2-7, with a weak D call TRBD1 (6 bases). The germline V gene has CDR1 LNHDA and CDR2 SQIVND (reference sequence). With 5 bases removed from V and 6 bases from J, the gap between germline ends came to 20 bases. This CDR3 spans 15 amino acids. The CDR3, as DNA: TGTGCCAGTAGTGGGTCCCCGGGACATCAGAGCGAGCAGTACTTC. Protein sequence: CASSGSPGHQSEQYF.

The chain recombines TRBV27 with TRBJ1-2; a possible D gene is TRBD1 (5 bases). The CDR3 extends over 14 amino acids. V lost 6 bases to trimming and J lost 3 bases, with 14 bases between them. Germline loops: CDR1 MNHEY, CDR2 SMNVEV (reference sequence). CDR3 amino acids: CASRRDGPYYGYTF. The CDR3 bases are TGTGCCAGCAGGCGGGACGGCCCCTACTATGGCTACACCTTC.

The chain is built from TRBV10-2 and TRBJ1-6; the D gene is possibly TRBD1 (6 bases). This CDR3 has 17 residues. Trimming shortened V by 6 bases and J by 0 bases, and 15 bases separated the two germline ends. Germline lookup yields CDR1 WSHSY and CDR2 SAAADI. CDR3 sequence reads: CASSHRGGGSYNSPLHF. CDR3 nucleotide sequence: TGCGCCAGCAGCCACCGGGGAGGGGGCTCCTATAATTCACCCCTCCACTTT.

The chain joins TRBV6-5 to TRBJ2-3; TRBD1 is a possible D gene (6 bases). V lost 10 bases to trimming and J lost 3 bases, with 14 bases between them. Germline V gene sequence: CDR1 MNHEY, CDR2 SVGAGI. CDR3 length equals 13 residues. The CDR3 DNA reads TGTGCCACCCGGACAGAGGGTACAGATACGCAGTATTTT. The encoded protein is CATRTEGTDTQYF.

The chain joins TRBV5-4 to TRBJ2-7; no firm D call. The CDR3 consists of 13 residues. Germline CDR1 and CDR2: SGHNT and YYREEE (reference sequence). With 3 bases removed from V and 1 base from J, the gap between germline ends came to 8 bases. The CDR3 DNA reads as TGTGCCAGCAGCTGGCCCCCTTCCTACGAGCAGTACTTC. Translation gives CASSWPPSYEQYF.

This sequence joins TRBV5-1 and TRBJ2-1; D may be TRBD1 (5 bases). Trimming left V 4 bases short and J 6 bases short, with 11 bases between. The CDR3 is made up of 13 amino acids. The germline gives CDR1 SGHRS, CDR2 YFSETQ. The CDR3 DNA reads TGCGCCAGCAGCGGGGCCGCGTTCAATGAGCAGTTCTTC. It is translated as CASSGAAFNEQFF.

The chain joins TRBV9 to TRBJ2-6; D not certain. The CDR3 is 17 amino acids. Germline V CDR1 and CDR2: SGDLS, YYNGEE. Trimming took off 2 bases at V and 1 base at J, with 13 bases between the two ends. CDR3 amino acids: CASSVYPTVSGANVLTF. The CDR3 bases are TGTGCCAGCAGCGTCTATCCCACGGTTTCTGGGGCCAACGTCCTGACTTTC.

This chain joins TRBV29-1 and TRBJ1-3; D is unclear. CDR3 length equals 12 residues. Trimming took off 6 bases at V and 0 bases at J, with 6 bases between the two ends. Germline V gives CDR1 SQVTM, CDR2 ANQGSEA. This chain's CDR3 is CSVTLSGNTIYF. CDR3 sequence (DNA): TGCAGCGTGACACTCTCTGGAAACACCATATATTTT. Based on the CDR3 plus reference TRBV29-1 and TRBJ1-3, the full variable domain is SAVISQKPSRDICQRGTSLTIQCQVDSQVTMMFWYRQQPGQSLTLIATANQGSEATYESGFVIDKFPISRPNLTFSTLTVSNMSPEDSSIYLCSVTLSGNTIYFGEGSWLTVV.